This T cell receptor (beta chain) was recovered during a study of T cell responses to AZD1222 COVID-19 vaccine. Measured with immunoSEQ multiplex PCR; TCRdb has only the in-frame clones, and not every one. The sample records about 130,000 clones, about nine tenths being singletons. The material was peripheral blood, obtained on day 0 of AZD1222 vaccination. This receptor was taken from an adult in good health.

The CDR3 here is CASSKETDTQYF. The CDR3 nucleotides are TGTGCCAGCTCCAAAGAAACAGATACGCAGTATTTT. The rearrangement links TRBV18 to TRBJ2-3; D remains unclear. The CDR3 is 12 amino acids. Between the trimmed V and J ends, which lost 6 bases and 3 bases, there was a span of 7 bases. Germline CDR1 KGHSH, CDR2 LQKENI.